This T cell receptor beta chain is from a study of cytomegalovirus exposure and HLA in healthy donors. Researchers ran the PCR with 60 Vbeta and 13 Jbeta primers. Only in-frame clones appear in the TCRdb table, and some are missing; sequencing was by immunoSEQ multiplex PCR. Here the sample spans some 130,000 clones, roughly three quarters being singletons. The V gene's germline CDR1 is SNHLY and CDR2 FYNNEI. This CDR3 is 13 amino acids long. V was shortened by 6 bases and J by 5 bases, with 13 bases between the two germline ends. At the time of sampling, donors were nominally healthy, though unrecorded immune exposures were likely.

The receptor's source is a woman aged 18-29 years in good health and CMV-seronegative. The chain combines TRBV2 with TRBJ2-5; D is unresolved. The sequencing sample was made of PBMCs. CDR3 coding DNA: TGTGCCAGCAGAGAACTACCCCGTGAGACCCAGTACTTC. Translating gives CASRELPRETQYF. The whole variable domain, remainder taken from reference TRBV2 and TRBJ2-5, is EPEVTQTPSHQVTQMGQEVILRCVPISNHLYFYWYRQILGQKVEFLVSFYNNEISEKSEIFDDQFSVERPDGSNFTLKIRSTKLEDSAMYFCASRELPRETQYFGPGTRLLVL.